What follows describes a single TCR beta chain. Its target is unknown. The PCR was carried out with 60 Vbeta primers and 13 Jbeta primers. Libraries were prepared by immunoSEQ multiplex PCR; TCRdb keeps only in-frame clonotypes and omits some of them. With around 150,000 clones in the sample, the ten largest clones hold around 1.9%. The sample originates from a study of cytomegalovirus exposure and HLA in healthy donors. Study-wide results and caveats: A missense DCLRE1C variant was associated with V- and J-gene trimming of TCR beta chains in a later analysis, and an independent cohort replicated the association.

The ends were cut back, 5 bases at V and 0 bases at J, with 8 bases in the middle. Looked up from germline, CDR1 is MDHEN and CDR2 is SYDVKM. The CDR3 extends over 15 amino acids. The chain uses TRBV28 and TRBJ2-6; D is undetermined. The sample was PBMCs. This receptor was obtained from a man younger than 45 in good health and CMV-seronegative. This CDR3 is CASSITDSGANVLTF. The CDR3 DNA is TGTGCCAGCAGTATAACAGACTCTGGGGCCAACGTCCTGACTTTC.